The entry that follows covers one T cell receptor (beta chain) sequence. Its antigen is unknown. The CDR3 runs to 17 residues. The germline V gene has CDR1 SGHRS and CDR2 YFSETQ. The V gene end was trimmed by 4 bases and the J gene end by 3 bases; junction bases not matched to a gene: 13. The data originate from a study of Tregs in tolerant kidney transplant recipients. The study, taken as a whole, reports: The small number of patients limits these findings pending further validation. Nucleotide sequences could not be compared across some patients' samples due to primer changes.

Unstimulated regulatory T cells (CD4+CD25+CD127-), CD4+CD25- non-regulatory cells, CD4 and CD8 cells were FACS-sorted from thawed PBMCs. TCRdb's table, derived via immunoSEQ multiplex PCR, lists solely in-frame clones and lacks some. The sample has tens of thousands of clones, roughly 91% seen once. This sequence originates from a human donor who received a combined kidney and bone marrow transplant. Material: CD4+ T cells from blood, obtained before the transplant. The genes are TRBV5-1 and TRBJ2-3, with TRBD1 identical over 8 bases. For the CDR3, the DNA is TGCGCCAGCAGCCCGAACGAAAGGACAGGGAGGACAGATACGCAGTATTTT. Protein: CASSPNERTGRTDTQYF.